The following is a T cell receptor (beta chain) sequence with its context. Its antigen is as yet unknown. The data are from a study of T cell clones after liver transplantation. Study at large: Three of eight recipients were HCV-positive; others had non-autoimmune, non-viral indications. Without induction therapy, subjects received standard immunosuppression until 12-24 months post-transplant. Whole-study results and caveats: Rather than being deleted, graft donor-reactive T cells may have moved into the graft.

The repertoire was sequenced with immunoSEQ multiplex PCR; TCRdb's copy has only in-frame clones and lacks some. Of some 80,000 clones listed, around four fifths are singletons. The germline CDR1 and CDR2 sequences are SGHTA and FQGNSA. CDR3 length equals 16 residues. With 2 bases removed from V and 0 bases from J, the gap between germline ends came to 11 bases. Sequenced here: CD4+ T cells from blood, sampled roughly 48 months after liver transplant. The chain recombines TRBV7-2 with TRBJ1-3; D not certain. This TCR came from a human patient who received a liver transplant. Some T cells may arise from the graft donor. CDR3 DNA: TGTGCCAGCAGCTTATACTCCGTAAGCTCTGGAAACACCATATATTTT. Encoded protein: CASSLYSVSSGNTIYF.